A selection of T cell receptor beta chains follows, all from one sample in a study of blood T cell repertoires in COVID-19. Sequencing was performed with immunoSEQ multiplex PCR; in TCRdb, only in-frame clones are kept and a portion is missing. This sample yields roughly 240,000 clones, of which approximately 87% are seen a single time; about 4.9% belongs to the top ten. Sequenced: peripheral blood. Receptors were obtained from a man aged 55 to 70 who had recovered from COVID-19. The CDR3 runs from the conserved cysteine through the conserved F or W. Fields, in order: clone size, V gene, D gene, J gene, CDR3 protein, CDR3 DNA. D genes are given only for firm matches. Clone size is not always given. Where it is, it says once, few, many or a class for expanded clones.

abundance: NA
v_gene: TRBV11-2
d_gene: TRBD2
j_gene: TRBJ2-1
CDR3aa: CASSSQTSGRSPLRLFF
CDR3nt: TGTGCCAGCAGCTCCCAGACTAGCGGGAGGTCACCCCTGAGGTTGTTCTTC

abundance: NA
v_gene: TRBV10-3
d_gene: TRBD1
j_gene: TRBJ1-2
CDR3aa: CAIGSRTGGNYGYTF
CDR3nt: TGTGCCATCGGTTCGCGGACAGGGGGTAACTATGGCTACACCTTC

abundance: NA
v_gene: TRBV10-3
d_gene: TRBD1
j_gene: TRBJ2-1
CDR3aa: CAISEVGQGGGEQFF
CDR3nt: TGTGCCATCAGTGAGGTGGGACAGGGAGGAGGTGAGCAGTTCTTC

abundance: NA
v_gene: TRBV10-3
d_gene: TRBD1
j_gene: TRBJ1-5
CDR3aa: CAISRDSRQPQHF
CDR3nt: TGTGCCATCAGTAGGGACAGTAGACAGCCCCAGCATTTT

abundance: NA
v_gene: TRBV4-1
d_gene: TRBD2
j_gene: TRBJ2-1
CDR3aa: CASSHVGRSNEQFF
CDR3nt: TGCGCCAGCAGCCACGTCGGGAGGTCCAATGAGCAGTTCTTC

abundance: NA
v_gene: TRBV5-1
d_gene: NA
j_gene: TRBJ1-1
CDR3aa: CASSLDARGNTEAFF
CDR3nt: TGCGCCAGCAGCTTGGACGCCAGGGGGAACACTGAAGCTTTCTTT

abundance: NA
v_gene: TRBV7-9
d_gene: NA
j_gene: TRBJ1-1
CDR3aa: CASSLGGTKSRNTEAFF
CDR3nt: TGTGCCAGCAGCTTAGGTGGCACGAAATCTCGGAACACTGAAGCTTTCTTT

abundance: once
v_gene: TRBV11-2
d_gene: NA
j_gene: TRBJ2-7
CDR3aa: CASSLAPQAPYEQYF
CDR3nt: TGTGCCAGCAGCTTAGCGCCTCAGGCACCCTACGAGCAGTACTTC

abundance: NA
v_gene: TRBV9
d_gene: NA
j_gene: TRBJ1-6
CDR3aa: CASSVEAGHSTNSPLHF
CDR3nt: TGTGCCAGCAGCGTAGAAGCGGGACACTCTACTAATTCACCCCTCCACTTT

abundance: NA
v_gene: TRBV28
d_gene: NA
j_gene: TRBJ1-5
CDR3aa: CASSLRRLNQPQHF
CDR3nt: TGTGCCAGCAGTTTGAGACGACTCAATCAGCCCCAGCATTTT

abundance: NA
v_gene: TRBV5-1
d_gene: TRBD2
j_gene: TRBJ2-5
CDR3aa: CASNKLGGETQYF
CDR3nt: TGCGCCAGCAACAAGCTGGGGGGGGAGACCCAGTACTTC

abundance: NA
v_gene: TRBV6-1
d_gene: NA
j_gene: TRBJ1-5
CDR3aa: CASSEQGSNQPQHF
CDR3nt: TGTGCCAGCAGTGAGCAGGGTAGCAATCAGCCCCAGCATTTT

abundance: NA
v_gene: TRBV3-1/TRBV3-2
d_gene: NA
j_gene: TRBJ1-2
CDR3aa: CASSQDPGTSGYTF
CDR3nt: TGTGCCAGCAGCCAAGATCCCGGCACTAGTGGCTACACCTTC

abundance: NA
v_gene: TRBV30
d_gene: TRBD1
j_gene: TRBJ1-5
CDR3aa: CAWSDPGTGRFQPQHF
CDR3nt: TGTGCCTGGAGCGACCCCGGGACAGGTCGGTTCCAGCCCCAGCATTTT

abundance: NA
v_gene: TRBV5-1
d_gene: NA
j_gene: TRBJ2-1
CDR3aa: CASSLASREQFF
CDR3nt: TGCGCCAGCAGCTTGGCGTCGCGGGAGCAGTTCTTC

abundance: NA
v_gene: TRBV5-4
d_gene: NA
j_gene: TRBJ2-5
CDR3aa: CASKRTEEYQETQYF
CDR3nt: TGTGCCAGCAAGAGGACTGAGGAGTACCAAGAGACCCAGTACTTC

abundance: NA
v_gene: TRBV9
d_gene: TRBD1
j_gene: TRBJ1-1
CDR3aa: CASSVTGARDTEAFF
CDR3nt: TGTGCCAGCAGCGTAACAGGGGCGAGGGACACTGAAGCTTTCTTT

abundance: NA
v_gene: TRBV15
d_gene: TRBD1
j_gene: TRBJ1-4
CDR3aa: CATSRGDRGEEKLFF
CDR3nt: TGTGCCACCAGCAGAGGAGACAGGGGAGAAGAAAAACTGTTTTTT

abundance: NA
v_gene: TRBV5-1
d_gene: NA
j_gene: TRBJ2-3
CDR3aa: CASSLRGTEKDTQYF
CDR3nt: TGCGCCAGCAGTCTCAGGGGGACTGAAAAAGATACGCAGTATTTT

abundance: few
v_gene: TRBV18
d_gene: NA
j_gene: TRBJ1-1
CDR3aa: CASSRATGSNTEAFF
CDR3nt: TGTGCCAGCTCGCGGGCGACAGGCTCGAACACTGAAGCTTTCTTT

abundance: once
v_gene: TRBV5-4
d_gene: TRBD1
j_gene: TRBJ1-2
CDR3aa: CASSRPMGQGDYGYTF
CDR3nt: TGTGCCAGCAGCCGACCCATGGGACAGGGAGACTATGGCTACACCTTC

abundance: NA
v_gene: TRBV9
d_gene: TRBD2
j_gene: TRBJ2-5
CDR3aa: CASSVGGAGRETQYF
CDR3nt: TGTGCCAGCAGCGTAGGAGGAGCGGGGCGAGAGACCCAGTACTTC

abundance: NA
v_gene: TRBV7-9
d_gene: TRBD1
j_gene: TRBJ1-6
CDR3aa: CASSRRDRGNSPLHF
CDR3nt: TGTGCCAGCAGCCGAAGGGACAGGGGAAATTCACCCCTCCACTTT

abundance: NA
v_gene: TRBV2
d_gene: TRBD1
j_gene: TRBJ2-7
CDR3aa: CASSGGQGRQYF
CDR3nt: TGTGCCAGCAGTGGGGGACAGGGGCGGCAGTACTTC

abundance: once
v_gene: TRBV18
d_gene: NA
j_gene: TRBJ1-1
CDR3aa: CASSPRGGLTEAFF
CDR3nt: TGTGCCAGCTCACCAAGGGGGGGTTTGACTGAAGCTTTCTTT

abundance: NA
v_gene: TRBV5-4
d_gene: TRBD2
j_gene: TRBJ2-2
CDR3aa: CASSPGTSRTGELFF
CDR3nt: TGTGCCAGCAGCCCCGGGACTAGTCGGACCGGGGAGCTGTTTTTT

abundance: NA
v_gene: TRBV5-1
d_gene: TRBD1
j_gene: TRBJ1-1
CDR3aa: CASSLQGGNTEAFF
CDR3nt: TGCGCCAGCAGCTTACAGGGGGGGAACACTGAAGCTTTCTTT

abundance: NA
v_gene: TRBV6-5
d_gene: NA
j_gene: TRBJ2-7
CDR3aa: CASSTERALLYF
CDR3nt: TGTGCCAGCAGCACGGAGAGAGCCCTCTTGTACTTC

abundance: NA
v_gene: TRBV10-3
d_gene: NA
j_gene: TRBJ1-1
CDR3aa: CAINDQGQSNTEAFF
CDR3nt: TGTGCCATCAATGATCAAGGACAGTCAAACACTGAAGCTTTCTTT

abundance: NA
v_gene: TRBV27
d_gene: TRBD2
j_gene: TRBJ2-3
CDR3aa: CASSLRTSGGITDTQYF
CDR3nt: TGTGCCAGCAGTCTCCGGACTAGCGGAGGGATCACAGATACGCAGTATTTT

abundance: few
v_gene: TRBV7-8
d_gene: NA
j_gene: TRBJ2-7
CDR3aa: CASSPVPGLISYEQYF
CDR3nt: TGTGCCAGCAGCCCCGTCCCGGGACTCATCTCCTACGAGCAGTACTTC

abundance: NA
v_gene: TRBV5-4
d_gene: NA
j_gene: TRBJ2-7
CDR3aa: CASSLFRGTYEQYF
CDR3nt: TGTGCCAGCAGCTTATTTCGGGGGACCTACGAGCAGTACTTC

abundance: NA
v_gene: TRBV5-6
d_gene: NA
j_gene: TRBJ1-2
CDR3aa: CASSNSGYGYTF
CDR3nt: TGTGCCAGCAGCAATTCAGGGTATGGCTACACCTTC

abundance: NA
v_gene: TRBV27
d_gene: TRBD2
j_gene: TRBJ2-1
CDR3aa: CASRISRSGGSSYNEQFF
CDR3nt: TGTGCCAGCCGAATCTCCCGAAGCGGGGGGAGCTCCTACAATGAGCAGTTCTTC

abundance: NA
v_gene: TRBV10-3
d_gene: TRBD1
j_gene: TRBJ1-5
CDR3aa: CAISGTGSGNQPQHF
CDR3nt: TGTGCCATCAGTGGGACAGGGTCGGGCAATCAGCCCCAGCATTTT

abundance: NA
v_gene: TRBV7-2
d_gene: NA
j_gene: TRBJ2-2
CDR3aa: CASEGGSNTGELFF
CDR3nt: TGTGCCAGCGAGGGCGGTTCGAACACCGGGGAGCTGTTTTTT

abundance: NA
v_gene: TRBV5-1
d_gene: NA
j_gene: TRBJ2-7
CDR3aa: CASSLGGDSHPYEQYF
CDR3nt: TGCGCCAGCAGCTTGGGGGGGGACAGTCATCCCTACGAGCAGTACTTC

abundance: once
v_gene: TRBV5-1
d_gene: NA
j_gene: TRBJ2-1
CDR3aa: CASSLAPAGVRSEQFF
CDR3nt: TGCGCCAGCAGCTTGGCCCCGGCAGGGGTGAGGAGTGAGCAGTTCTTC

abundance: NA
v_gene: TRBV12-3/TRBV12-4
d_gene: NA
j_gene: TRBJ2-1
CDR3aa: CASSLFDEQFF
CDR3nt: TGTGCCAGCAGTTTGTTCGATGAGCAGTTCTTC

abundance: many
v_gene: TRBV6-6
d_gene: NA
j_gene: TRBJ2-1
CDR3aa: CASSYSKSGAGEFF
CDR3nt: TGTGCCAGCAGTTACTCGAAATCAGGGGCAGGAGAGTTCTTC

abundance: NA
v_gene: TRBV7-9
d_gene: NA
j_gene: TRBJ2-2
CDR3aa: CASIPPRGELFF
CDR3nt: TGTGCCAGCATTCCACCCAGGGGGGAGCTGTTTTTT

abundance: NA
v_gene: TRBV27
d_gene: TRBD1
j_gene: TRBJ2-2
CDR3aa: CASSFYRGRGTGELFF
CDR3nt: TGTGCCAGCAGTTTCTACAGGGGTCGGGGCACCGGGGAGCTGTTTTTT

abundance: NA
v_gene: TRBV5-1
d_gene: NA
j_gene: TRBJ1-1
CDR3aa: CASSAQGYETEAFF
CDR3nt: TGCGCCAGCAGCGCCCAGGGGTACGAAACTGAAGCTTTCTTT

abundance: once
v_gene: TRBV3-1/TRBV3-2
d_gene: NA
j_gene: TRBJ1-2
CDR3aa: CASSQRLGGYTF
CDR3nt: TGTGCCAGCAGCCAAAGACTCGGGGGCTACACCTTC